This T cell receptor (beta chain) was profiled in a study of T cell responses to AZD1222 COVID-19 vaccine (dated by TCRdb to the early 2020s). Regarding the complete study: AZD1222 recipients with second doses at about 4 weeks or about 12 weeks were pooled, because spike-specific TCR depth and breadth did not differ between schedules. TCR sequencing covered fewer than 250 trial participants: about 210 given two doses of AZD1222 and 26 given two doses of MenACWY control vaccine. Trial participants were enrolled into age subgroups of 18-55, 56-69 and 70-plus years, which contained 148, 28 and 57 TCR-sequenced participants, respectively.

Note on this clone: It has no known antigen specificity. Per-base qualities were not stored, and no clone one base away is much larger.

Via the germline V gene, CDR1 is SGHRS and CDR2 YFSETQ. Measured from the cysteine to the phenylalanine, the CDR3 is 15 residues long. Of the read, only the CDR3 DNA is kept; its 45 bases are in frame from base 1. A distance of 10 bases separates the germline ends of V and J, which lose 0 bases and 1 base respectively. The sample's time point label, in plain terms: baseline before first vaccination. The vaccinee samples were drawn from two UK trials, COV001 and COV002, one of which was a single-blind randomized controlled phase 2/3 trial testing AZD1222 (ChAdOx1 nCoV-19) in healthy adults. For TCRbeta chain sequencing, PBMC samples were collected from trial participants at day 0 and at day 28 after the second dose. Paper-wide results and their limitations: Reportedly, close to half of the unique spike-specific TCRs recognized epitopes lying outside the regions that are mutated in the B.1.351 and B.1.1.7 variants. Participants were mostly white British and included more females than males, and it was suggested by the authors that clonal diversity may have been underestimated. The 56-69-year group was small, and its depth increase did not reach significance, likely because of low power. Conclusions about previously exposed vaccinees were limited because only a handful of AZD1222 recipients were SARS-CoV-2 seropositive at baseline. After two AZD1222 doses, both the breadth and the depth of spike-specific TCRs were significantly higher than at day 0 and than in MenACWY recipients. No day 14 peak-response samples were available, so repertoires were characterized only after the peak T cell response. The whole spike protein was spanned by vaccine-associated CD4 TCRs, and dominant responses were seen in regions 160-218 and 743-854.

The CDR3 regions of human TCRbeta chains were analyzed by immunosequencing. The published analysis was carried out like this. TCRs in the repertoires were compared against a reference library of SARS-CoV-2-specific TCRs that had been generated with the MIRA antigen-specificity platform. Breadth was defined as the fraction of unique TCRs that were SARS-CoV-2-associated. Depth was defined as the fraction of total T cells that were SARS-CoV-2-associated. Using the MIRA data, each spike-specific TCR was assigned both to the spike region to which the TCR was reactive and to a CD4 or CD8 class. Log10-transformed breadth and depth values were compared by one-way ANOVA with Sidak's multiple comparisons tests. TCRdb provides this immuneACCESS table in a form limited to in-frame rearrangements. Some clones are lacking; in checked studies, under half of them reflect an unresolved V gene, and why the rest are absent is not known. V, J and clone size were drawn from that table, and D and trimming were deduced from the DNA. In this sample the table shows approximately 100,000 clones, roughly nine tenths of which occur a single time. The top ten constitute approximately 4.9% of the sample.

The sequencing used peripheral blood, collected on day 0 of AZD1222 vaccination. The chain is encoded by TRBV5-1 joined to TRBJ2-5; no D gene call is confident. The receptor was derived from an adult in good health. The nucleotides are TGCGCCAGCAGCTTGGATGTGGGAATCCAAGAGACCCAGTACTTC. This yields the protein CASSLDVGIQETQYF.